The clone carrying this TCR beta chain was counted many times. Antigen specificity is unknown. CDR1 is SGHAT and CDR2 is FQNNGV in the germline V gene. The CDR3 has 14 residues. The V end was cut by 5 bases, the J end by 4 bases, with 14 bases between. The record originates from a study of regulatory T cells in long-lasting Graves disease. The sample's time point: newly diagnosed GD, antithyroid drugs for less than 3 months. PBMC-derived RNA was used for the TCR library. The collection involved drawing roughly 9.1 milliliters of peripheral blood into EDTA tubes. Library construction for TCR beta used iRepertoire HTBI primers and Arm-PCR of CDR3 regions. Using its own MiXCR run on the multiplex PCR reads, TCRdb lists one record per CDR3 protein. The table has approximately 480,000 distinct CDR3 sequences, 15% to 20% seen once. Broader study findings: Less diverse TCR repertoires were seen in persistent Graves' patients than in newly diagnosed ones. Persistent disease favored TRBV28, TRBJ1-2 and TRBJ2-5.

The same sample was also studied in work on T cells in Graves' hyperthyroidism and ophthalmopathy. As that report states: Median prediction lead before ophthalmopathy onset was about 6.3 months with the model.

The sample in question was peripheral blood mononuclear cells (PBMCs), obtained at new diagnosis, from a patient treated with antithyroid drugs. The sequence was obtained from a middle-aged man with Graves disease. The chain recombines TRBV11-2 with TRBJ1-1; TRBD1 might be the D (6 bases). The CDR3 protein is CASSATRGTTEAFF. DNA of the CDR3: TGTGCCAGCAGCGCCACCAGGGGAACCACTGAAGCTTTCTTT.